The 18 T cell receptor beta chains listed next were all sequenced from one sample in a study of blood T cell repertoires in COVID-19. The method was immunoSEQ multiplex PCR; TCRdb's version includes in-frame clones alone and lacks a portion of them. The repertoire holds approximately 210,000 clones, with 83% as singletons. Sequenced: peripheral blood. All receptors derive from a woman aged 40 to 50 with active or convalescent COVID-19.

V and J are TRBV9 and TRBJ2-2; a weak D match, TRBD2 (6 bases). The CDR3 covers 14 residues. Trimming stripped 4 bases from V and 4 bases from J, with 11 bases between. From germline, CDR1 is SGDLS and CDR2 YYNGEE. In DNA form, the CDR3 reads TGTGCCAGCAGCCCTGGGACTTTCACCGGGGAGCTGTTTTTT. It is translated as CASSPGTFTGELFF.

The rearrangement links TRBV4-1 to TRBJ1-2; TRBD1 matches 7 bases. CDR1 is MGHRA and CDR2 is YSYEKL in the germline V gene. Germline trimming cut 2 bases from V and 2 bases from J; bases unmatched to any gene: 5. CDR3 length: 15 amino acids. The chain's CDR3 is CASSQPQTGNYGYTF. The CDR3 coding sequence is TGCGCCAGCAGCCAACCCCAGACAGGGAACTATGGCTACACCTTC.

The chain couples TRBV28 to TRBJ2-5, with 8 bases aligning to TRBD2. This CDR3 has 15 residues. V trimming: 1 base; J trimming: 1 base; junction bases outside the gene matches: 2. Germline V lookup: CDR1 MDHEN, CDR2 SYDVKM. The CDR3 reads CASSLSLAGQETQYF. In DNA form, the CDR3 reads TGTGCCAGCAGTTTATCCCTAGCGGGCCAAGAGACCCAGTACTTC.

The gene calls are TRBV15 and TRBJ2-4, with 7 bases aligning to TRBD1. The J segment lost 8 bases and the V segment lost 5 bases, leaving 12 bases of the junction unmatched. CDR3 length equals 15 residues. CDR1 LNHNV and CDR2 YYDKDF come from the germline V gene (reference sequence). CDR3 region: CATSPSARGRDIQYF. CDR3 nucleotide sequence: TGTGCCACCAGCCCTTCCGCAAGGGGGCGAGACATTCAGTACTTC. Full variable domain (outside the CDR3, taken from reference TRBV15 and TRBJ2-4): DAMVIQNPRYQVTQFGKPVTLSCSQTLNHNVMYWYQQKSSQAPKLLFHYYDKDFNNEADTPDNFQSRRPNTSFCFLDIRSPGLGDTAMYLCATSPSARGRDIQYFGAGTRLSVL.

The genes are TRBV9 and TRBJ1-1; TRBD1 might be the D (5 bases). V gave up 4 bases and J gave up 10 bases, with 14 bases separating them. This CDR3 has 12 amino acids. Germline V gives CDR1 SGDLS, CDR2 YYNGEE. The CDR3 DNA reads TGTGCCAGCAGCTCCGTGGAGGGGCGAGCTTTCTTT. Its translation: CASSSVEGRAFF.

CDR3 amino acids: CASSLNPTGVYPTMKYF. In DNA form, the CDR3 reads TGTGCCAGCAGCCTGAACCCAACGGGGGTCTATCCTACGATGAAGTACTTC. The rearrangement links TRBV7-3 to TRBJ2-7, with TRBD2 as a possible D gene (6 bases). V was shortened by 5 bases and J by 11 bases, with 31 bases between the two germline ends. Germline values: CDR1 SGHTA, CDR2 FQGTGA. The CDR3 totals 17 residues.

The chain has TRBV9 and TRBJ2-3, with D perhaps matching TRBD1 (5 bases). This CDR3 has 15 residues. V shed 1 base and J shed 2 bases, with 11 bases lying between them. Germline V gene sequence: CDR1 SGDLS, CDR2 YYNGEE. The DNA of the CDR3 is TGTGCCAGCAGCGTATCAGGGCTGCTCACAGATACGCAGTATTTT. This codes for CASSVSGLLTDTQYF.

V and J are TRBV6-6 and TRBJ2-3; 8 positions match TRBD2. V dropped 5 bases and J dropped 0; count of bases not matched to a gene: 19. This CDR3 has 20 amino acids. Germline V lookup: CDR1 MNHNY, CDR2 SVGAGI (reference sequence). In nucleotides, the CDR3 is TGTGCCAGCAGTCATATAGCGGGGTGGGGCAGGCCAACTAGCACAGATACGCAGTATTTT. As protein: CASSHIAGWGRPTSTDTQYF.

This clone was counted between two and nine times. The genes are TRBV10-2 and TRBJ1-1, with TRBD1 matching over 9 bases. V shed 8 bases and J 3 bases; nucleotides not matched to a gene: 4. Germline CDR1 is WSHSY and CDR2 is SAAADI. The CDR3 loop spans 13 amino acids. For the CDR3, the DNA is TGCGCCAGCCTCCGGACAGGGGACACTGAAGCTTTCTTT. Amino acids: CASLRTGDTEAFF.

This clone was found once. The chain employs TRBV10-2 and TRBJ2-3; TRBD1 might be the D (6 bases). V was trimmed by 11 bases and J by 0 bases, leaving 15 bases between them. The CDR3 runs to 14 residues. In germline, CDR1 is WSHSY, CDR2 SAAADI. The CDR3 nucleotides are TGCGCCGGGGGCGGATCCAGCAGCACAGATACGCAGTATTTT. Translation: CAGGGSSSTDTQYF.

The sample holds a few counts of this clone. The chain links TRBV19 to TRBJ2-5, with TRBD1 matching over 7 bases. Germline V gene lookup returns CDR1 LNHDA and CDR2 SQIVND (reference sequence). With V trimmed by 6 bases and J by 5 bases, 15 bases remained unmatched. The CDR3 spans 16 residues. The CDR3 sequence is CASSLDGTAFRETQYF. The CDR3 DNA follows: TGTGCCAGTAGCCTCGACGGGACAGCCTTTCGTGAGACCCAGTACTTC.

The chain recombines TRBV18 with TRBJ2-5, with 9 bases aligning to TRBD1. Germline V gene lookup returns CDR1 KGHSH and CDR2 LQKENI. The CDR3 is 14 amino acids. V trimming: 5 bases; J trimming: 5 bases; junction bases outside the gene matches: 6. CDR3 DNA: TGTGCCAGCTCAACCGGGACAGGGTCGGAGACCCAGTACTTC. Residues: CASSTGTGSETQYF.

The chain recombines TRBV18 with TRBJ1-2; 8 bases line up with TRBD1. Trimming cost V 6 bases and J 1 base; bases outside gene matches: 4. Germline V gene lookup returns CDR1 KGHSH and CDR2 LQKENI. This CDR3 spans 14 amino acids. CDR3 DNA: TGTGCCAGCTCCGCCGACAGGGGTAACTATGGCTACACCTTC. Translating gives CASSADRGNYGYTF. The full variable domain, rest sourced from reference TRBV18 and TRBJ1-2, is NAGVMQNPRHLVRRRGQEARLRCSPMKGHSHVYWYRQLPEEGLKFMVYLQKENIIDESGMPKERFSAEFPKEGPSILRIQQVVRGDSAAYFCASSADRGNYGYTFGSGTRLTVV.

The CDR3 loop is CASSDLGAGYGYTF. Here the CDR3 DNA reads TGTGCCAGCAGCGACCTAGGGGCCGGCTATGGCTACACCTTC. The chain recombines TRBV2 with TRBJ1-2; D possibly corresponds to TRBD1 (5 bases). Germline assignment: CDR1 SNHLY and CDR2 FYNNEI. Trimming removed 6 bases at V and 4 bases at J, with 15 bases between. The CDR3 covers 14 residues.

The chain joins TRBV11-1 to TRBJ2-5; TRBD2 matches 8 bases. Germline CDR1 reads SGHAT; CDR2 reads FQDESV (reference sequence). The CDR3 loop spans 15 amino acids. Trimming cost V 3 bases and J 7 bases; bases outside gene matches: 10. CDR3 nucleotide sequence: TGTGCCAGCAGCTTGGAACGGGGGGGCATGGGGACCCAGTACTTC. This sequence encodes CASSLERGGMGTQYF.

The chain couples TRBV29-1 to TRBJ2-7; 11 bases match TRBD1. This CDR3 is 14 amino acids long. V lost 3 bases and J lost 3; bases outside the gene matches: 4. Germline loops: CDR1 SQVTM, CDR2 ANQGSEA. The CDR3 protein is CSVDSGTGGYEQYF. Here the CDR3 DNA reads TGCAGCGTTGATTCCGGGACAGGGGGCTACGAGCAGTACTTC.

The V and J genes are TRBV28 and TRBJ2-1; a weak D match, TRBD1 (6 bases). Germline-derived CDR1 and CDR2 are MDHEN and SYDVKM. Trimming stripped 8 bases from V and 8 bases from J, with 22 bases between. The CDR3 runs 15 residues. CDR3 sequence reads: CASLSRGRDGDEQFF. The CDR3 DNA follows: TGTGCCAGCCTAAGCAGGGGCCGGGACGGCGATGAGCAGTTCTTC.

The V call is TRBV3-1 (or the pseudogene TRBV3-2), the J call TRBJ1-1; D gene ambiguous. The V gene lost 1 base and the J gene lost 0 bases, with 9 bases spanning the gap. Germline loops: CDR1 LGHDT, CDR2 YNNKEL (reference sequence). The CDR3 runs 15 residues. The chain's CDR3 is CASSQGNSLNTEAFF. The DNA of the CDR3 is TGTGCCAGCAGCCAAGGGAACAGCTTGAACACTGAAGCTTTCTTT.